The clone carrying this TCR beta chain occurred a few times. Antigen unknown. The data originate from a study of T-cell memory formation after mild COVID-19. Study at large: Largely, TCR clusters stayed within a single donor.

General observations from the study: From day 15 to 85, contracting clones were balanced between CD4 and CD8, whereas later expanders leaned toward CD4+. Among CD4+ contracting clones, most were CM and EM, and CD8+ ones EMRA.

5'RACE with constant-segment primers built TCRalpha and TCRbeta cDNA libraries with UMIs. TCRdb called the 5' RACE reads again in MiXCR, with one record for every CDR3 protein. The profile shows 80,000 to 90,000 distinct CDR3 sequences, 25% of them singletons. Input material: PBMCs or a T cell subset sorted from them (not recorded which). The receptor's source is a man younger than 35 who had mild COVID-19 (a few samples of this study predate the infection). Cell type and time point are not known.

The CDR3 protein is CASSLEPGQGALTNEKLFF. The CDR3 DNA is TGTGCCAGCAGCTTGGAACCGGGACAGGGGGCGCTTACTAATGAAAAACTGTTTTTT. The chain has TRBV5-5 and TRBJ1-4; 12 bases are a match to TRBD1. The CDR3 has 19 amino acids. The J segment lost 2 bases and the V segment lost 0 bases, leaving 8 bases of the junction unmatched. In germline, CDR1 is SGHKS, CDR2 YYEKEE (reference sequence).